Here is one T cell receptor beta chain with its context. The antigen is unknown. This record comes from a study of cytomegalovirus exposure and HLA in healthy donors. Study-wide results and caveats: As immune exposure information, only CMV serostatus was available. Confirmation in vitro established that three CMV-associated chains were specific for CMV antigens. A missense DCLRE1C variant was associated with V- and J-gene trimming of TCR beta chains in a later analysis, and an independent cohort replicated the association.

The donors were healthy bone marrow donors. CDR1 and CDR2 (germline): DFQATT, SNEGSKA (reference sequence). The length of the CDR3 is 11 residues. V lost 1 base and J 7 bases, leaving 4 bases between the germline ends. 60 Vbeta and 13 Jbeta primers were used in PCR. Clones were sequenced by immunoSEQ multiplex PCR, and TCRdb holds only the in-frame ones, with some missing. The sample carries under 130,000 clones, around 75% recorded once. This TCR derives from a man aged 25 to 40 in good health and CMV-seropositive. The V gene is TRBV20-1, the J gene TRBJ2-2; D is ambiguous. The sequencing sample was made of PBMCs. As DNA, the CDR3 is TGCAGTGCTAGAGTTCTCGGGGAGCTGTTTTTT. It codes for CSARVLGELFF.